This T cell receptor beta chain was retrieved from a study of prognosis after radiotherapy for stage I lung cancer. About the research overall: The roughly twelve male and about six female patients were aged roughly 53 to 95, median approximately 73 years.

Germline-derived CDR1 and CDR2 are SGHTA and FQGNSA. Trimming cost V 6 bases and J 1 base; bases outside gene matches: 10. This CDR3 is 16 amino acids long. Genomic DNA yielded TCR beta CDR3, amplified by two-round multiplex PCR. Individual primers that were specific to each TRBV and TRBJ gene served in first-round PCR. As the PCR entered its second round, universal primers were used. One entry per CDR3 protein results from TCRdb running MiXCR on the multiplex PCR reads. The repertoire holds fewer than 35,000 distinct CDR3 sequences, with about half as singletons. This clonotype was counted at least ten times. Its antigen is still unknown. Study results and caveats: Compared with a median of around 9,900 beforehand, unique TCR clone counts dropped to roughly 7,400 after stereotactic body radiation therapy.

At both of two time points, approximately 6 milliliters of peripheral blood were drawn. The receptor was derived from a donor over 45 with non-small cell lung cancer. The V gene is TRBV7-2, the J gene TRBJ2-3, with 7 bases identical to TRBD2. Specimen: PBMCs, collected before or after stereotactic body radiation therapy (not recorded which). The CDR3 reads CASRPNGAGGTDTQYF. CDR3 DNA: TGTGCCAGCAGGCCGAATGGGGCGGGGGGCACAGATACGCAGTATTTT.